Shown below are 13 T cell receptor beta chains from a single sample sequenced in a study of shared clonotypes between healthy human individuals. Only in-frame clones appear in the TCRdb table, and some are missing; sequencing was by immunoSEQ multiplex PCR. The data show about 1 million clones, about 75% seen once. Sample: memory CD4+ T cells sorted from blood. Sample subset: CD45RA-negative fraction. These receptors were collected from a man between 18 and 35 years old in good health.

This sequence joins TRBV7-9 and TRBJ1-4, with D possibly matching TRBD1 (6 bases). CDR3 length: 16 amino acids. V lost 6 bases to trimming and J lost 5 bases, with 19 bases between them. Per the germline V gene, CDR1 is SEHNR and CDR2 is FQNEAQ (reference sequence). The DNA of the CDR3 is TGTGCCAGCAGGAGCAACAGGGAATCGAAAAATGAAAAACTGTTTTTT. Protein sequence: CASRSNRESKNEKLFF.

The chain employs TRBV2 and TRBJ1-1, with D possibly being TRBD1 (5 bases). V shed 7 bases and J shed 5 bases, with 20 bases lying between them. This CDR3 contains 15 residues. Germline V gene sequence: CDR1 SNHLY, CDR2 FYNNEI. The CDR3 coding sequence is TGTGCCAGCACTAACCCGGGCAGCCGGGGGACTGAAGCTTTCTTT. The encoded protein is CASTNPGSRGTEAFF. Full variable domain (remainder filled in from reference TRBV2 and TRBJ1-1): EPEVTQTPSHQVTQMGQEVILRCVPISNHLYFYWYRQILGQKVEFLVSFYNNEISEKSEIFDDQFSVERPDGSNFTLKIRSTKLEDSAMYFCASTNPGSRGTEAFFGQGTRLTVV.

V usage is TRBV6-1 and J usage is TRBJ2-1; no clear D gene. Germline assignment: CDR1 MNHNS and CDR2 SASEGT. The CDR3 extends over 13 amino acids. V lost 5 bases and J lost 0, with 5 bases in between. In DNA, the CDR3 is TGTGCCAGCAGTTTAGCCTCCTACAATGAGCAGTTCTTC. Amino acids: CASSLASYNEQFF.

The chain joins TRBV5-1 to TRBJ2-3; D may be TRBD1 or TRBD2 (5 bases each). Deletions cut 4 bases from V and 2 bases from J, with 14 bases between. Looked up from germline, CDR1 is SGHRS and CDR2 is YFSETQ. The CDR3 contains 15 residues. CDR3: CASSQLGRITDTQYF. The CDR3 nucleotides are TGCGCCAGCAGCCAACTGGGACGGATCACAGATACGCAGTATTTT.

The chain has TRBV21-1 and TRBJ2-1; no DNA check was done on the table's D call, TRBD2. TRBV21-1 is termed a pseudogene. CDR3 size: 14 residues. CDR3 amino acids: CAGGLAGGFMEQFF. As DNA, the CDR3 is TGTGCCGGTGGACTAGCGGGAGGGTTTATGGAACAGTTCTTC.

This clone was detected once. The chain carries TRBV7-9 and TRBJ2-5; D unclear. Looked up from germline, CDR1 is SEHNR and CDR2 is FQNEAQ (reference sequence). Trimming stripped 5 bases from V and 8 bases from J, with 21 bases between. The CDR3 spans 15 residues. Written as DNA, the CDR3 is TGTGCCAGCAGCCACACGGACCCCGCGGTGAGAACCCAGTACTTC. As protein: CASSHTDPAVRTQYF.

Only one count was recorded for this clone. This chain uses TRBV6-5 with TRBJ1-1; D gene ambiguous. Germline loops: CDR1 MNHEY, CDR2 SVGAGI. This CDR3 has 16 amino acids. The V end was cut by 0 bases, the J end by 1 base, with 12 bases between. CDR3: CASSYSIGVPNTEAFF. The CDR3 DNA is TGTGCCAGCAGTTACTCGATTGGGGTGCCGAACACTGAAGCTTTCTTT.

The rearrangement links TRBV7-2 to TRBJ2-3; possibly TRBD2 for D (6 bases). Germline values: CDR1 SGHTA, CDR2 FQGNSA. V was trimmed by 4 bases and J by 4 bases, leaving 9 bases between them. CDR3 length equals 13 residues. CDR3 DNA sequence: TGTGCCAGCAGCTGGAGGGCCGCAGATACGCAGTATTTT. This sequence encodes CASSWRAADTQYF.

The CDR3 loop is CASSYSRDSYEQYF. DNA of the CDR3: TGTGCCAGCAGTTATTCCCGGGACAGCTACGAGCAGTACTTC. The rearrangement uses TRBV6-5 and TRBJ2-7; 7 positions agree with TRBD1. Per the germline V gene, CDR1 is MNHEY and CDR2 is SVGAGI. The V gene end was trimmed by 3 bases and the J gene end by 3 bases; junction bases not matched to a gene: 5. The CDR3 extends over 14 amino acids.

This clone was found a few times. The rearrangement links TRBV10-3 to TRBJ2-4, with no clear D. V was trimmed by 3 bases and J by 0 bases, leaving 3 bases between them. From germline, CDR1 is ENHRY and CDR2 SYGVKD. This CDR3 has 13 residues. CDR3 protein: CAISETAKNIQYF. In DNA, the CDR3 is TGTGCCATCAGTGAAACAGCCAAAAACATTCAGTACTTC.

The chain has TRBV28 and TRBJ1-6, with D hard to call. This CDR3 is 15 amino acids long. V lost 3 bases, J lost 5 bases, and 11 bases lay in between. Germline CDR1 and CDR2: MDHEN and SYDVKM. This CDR3 is CASSLGFLDNSPLHF. The CDR3 DNA sequence: TGTGCCAGCAGTTTGGGGTTTCTCGATAATTCACCCCTCCACTTT.

The chain joins TRBV18 to TRBJ2-7; tentative D call: TRBD2 (5 bases). This CDR3 region has 14 residues. The V end was cut by 1 base, the J end by 7 bases, with 14 bases between. From germline, CDR1 is KGHSH and CDR2 LQKENI. As DNA, the CDR3 is TGTGCCAGCTCACCACGGAAGGGATCGGGAGAGCAGTACTTC. Protein sequence: CASSPRKGSGEQYF. The full variable domain, rest sourced from reference TRBV18 and TRBJ2-7, is NAGVMQNPRHLVRRRGQEARLRCSPMKGHSHVYWYRQLPEEGLKFMVYLQKENIIDESGMPKERFSAEFPKEGPSILRIQQVVRGDSAAYFCASSPRKGSGEQYFGPGTRLTVT.

This chain connects TRBV7-2 to TRBJ2-1, with 13 bases fitting TRBD2. The CDR3 has 16 amino acids. Trimming took 7 bases from V and 3 from J; bases not matched to a gene: 6. Per germline, CDR1 SGHTA and CDR2 FQGNSA. CDR3 in amino acids: CASTPGLAGLYNEQFF. The CDR3 DNA sequence: TGTGCCAGCACCCCGGGACTAGCGGGACTCTACAATGAGCAGTTCTTC.